Each of the 14 T cell receptor beta chains below was sequenced from the same sample in a study of response to subunit inactivated influenza vaccine. TCRdb called the RT-PCR reads again in MiXCR, with one record for every CDR3 protein. The sample records roughly 650,000 distinct CDR3 sequences, roughly 15% being singletons. This specimen consisted of PBMCs from blood, obtained around two weeks before vaccination. All receptors derive from a man aged 45 to 65 who received an inactivated influenza vaccine.

V and J are TRBV5-1 and TRBJ2-3, with 8 bases fitting TRBD1. CDR1 is SGHRS and CDR2 is YFSETQ in the germline V gene. The junction had 7 bases not matched to a gene; V was cut back by 0 bases and J by 1 base. CDR3 length: 17 amino acids. The CDR3 DNA follows: TGCGCCAGCAGCTTGGATGGGACAGGTGGCGGCACAGATACGCAGTATTTT. Translating it yields CASSLDGTGGGTDTQYF.

V is TRBV29-1 and J is TRBJ2-1, with TRBD2 matching 12 bases. With V trimmed by 8 bases and J by 10 bases, 6 bases remained unmatched. Per germline, CDR1 SQVTM and CDR2 ANQGSEA. This CDR3 spans 12 amino acids. The CDR3 region is CSCEGTSGEQFF. In DNA form, the CDR3 reads TGCAGCTGTGAGGGGACTAGCGGGGAGCAGTTCTTC.

The chain employs TRBV5-1 and TRBJ2-1, with 9 bases identical to TRBD2. With 1 base clipped from V and 8 bases from J, the junction kept 7 bases outside the gene matches. Per the germline V gene, CDR1 is SGHRS and CDR2 is YFSETQ. This CDR3 has 15 amino acids. This CDR3 is CASSLRLADGDEQFF. The CDR3 DNA is TGCGCCAGCAGCTTGAGACTAGCGGATGGGGATGAGCAGTTCTTC.

This chain connects TRBV4-3 to TRBJ2-5, with TRBD1 identical over 10 bases. Unmatched junction bases numbered 3, after V lost 4 bases and J lost 1 base. CDR3 size: 15 residues. Germline V gene data show CDR1 as LGHNA and CDR2 as YSLEER. The CDR3 DNA reads TGCGCCAGCAGCCTGGGACAGGGGTTCCAAGAGACCCAGTACTTC. It specifies CASSLGQGFQETQYF.

The chain is built from TRBV20-1 and TRBJ1-2, with D maybe TRBD1 (6 bases). Trimming took off 5 bases at V and 5 bases at J, with 12 bases between the two ends. This CDR3 comprises 12 residues. The germline V gene has CDR1 DFQATT and CDR2 SNEGSKA (reference sequence). Written as DNA, the CDR3 is TGCAGTGCTGCAGGGGATTGGTATGGCTACACCTTC. Amino acids: CSAAGDWYGYTF.

The chain uses TRBV11-2 and TRBJ2-7; weak D call: TRBD2 (5 bases). This CDR3 is built from 17 residues. CDR1 is SGHAT and CDR2 is FQNNGV in the germline V gene. V lost 1 base and J 0 bases, leaving 16 bases between the germline ends. CDR3 sequence: CASSLGHGGTSSYEQYF. CDR3 in DNA: TGTGCCAGCAGCTTAGGTCACGGAGGAACAAGCTCCTACGAGCAGTACTTC.

Ten or more counts support this clonotype. This CDR3 reads CASNTADTDTQYF. For the CDR3, the DNA is TGTGCCAGCAACACCGCAGACACAGATACGCAGTATTTT. The V gene is TRBV7-9, the J gene TRBJ2-3, with no clear D. The CDR3 runs to 13 residues. Trimming shortened V by 7 bases and J by 2 bases, and 10 bases separated the two germline ends. Germline V gene sequence: CDR1 SEHNR, CDR2 FQNEAQ (reference sequence).

This clonotype was counted between two and nine times. The chain uses TRBV19 and TRBJ2-5, with D hard to call. Germline V CDR1 and CDR2: LNHDA, SQIVND (reference sequence). Trimming removed 7 bases at V and 4 bases at J, with 13 bases between. The CDR3 length is 13 residues. CDR3: CASILRPVETQYF. The CDR3, as DNA: TGTGCCAGTATTCTCAGGCCGGTAGAGACCCAGTACTTC.

This clonotype was counted a few times. This chain uses TRBV2 with TRBJ1-1, with unresolved D. V was clipped by 8 bases and J by 0 bases, with 13 bases between them. Germline V lookup: CDR1 SNHLY, CDR2 FYNNEI. This CDR3 is built from 14 residues. The CDR3 spells CASCVEVVNTEAFF. The CDR3, as DNA: TGTGCCAGCTGCGTGGAGGTGGTGAACACTGAAGCTTTCTTT. The full variable domain, in which reference TRBV2 and TRBJ1-1 provide the parts outside the CDR3, is EPEVTQTPSHQVTQMGQEVILRCVPISNHLYFYWYRQILGQKVEFLVSFYNNEISEKSEIFDDQFSVERPDGSNFTLKIRSTKLEDSAMYFCASCVEVVNTEAFFGQGTRLTVV.

In its sample, this clonotype was seen a few times. J is TRBJ1-5 and V is TRBV6-2 or TRBV6-3; the match to TRBD1 covers 12 bases. Germline CDR1 MNHEY, CDR2 SVGEGT. This CDR3 is built from 17 residues. The J segment lost 0 bases and the V segment lost 6 bases, leaving 6 bases of the junction unmatched. The CDR3 coding sequence is TGTGCCAGCAGGACCGGGACAGGGGGCATTAGCAATCAGCCCCAGCATTTT. It yields the protein CASRTGTGGISNQPQHF.

In its sample, this clonotype was seen a few times. The gene calls are TRBV20-1 and TRBJ2-5; no clear D gene. Trimming took 0 bases from V and 2 from J, leaving 13 bases between them. The CDR3 runs 15 residues. Per germline, CDR1 DFQATT and CDR2 SNEGSKA (reference sequence). CDR3 DNA sequence: TGCAGTGCTAGAGATCGGGTGGCTATACAAGAGACCCAGTACTTC. Translated, it gives CSARDRVAIQETQYF.

The chain uses TRBV29-1 and TRBJ2-2; D gene uncertain. The CDR3 has 12 amino acids. Trimming cost V 5 bases and J 1 base, with 5 bases left between them. Germline lookup yields CDR1 SQVTM and CDR2 ANQGSEA. Here the CDR3 reads CSVLWNTGELFF. DNA for the CDR3: TGCAGCGTTCTATGGAACACCGGGGAGCTGTTTTTT.

This clonotype was seen a few times. The V and J genes are TRBV29-1 and TRBJ2-7; 11 positions agree with TRBD1. Germline CDR1 and CDR2: SQVTM and ANQGSEA. The CDR3 loop spans 14 amino acids. V lost 4 bases, J lost 4 bases, and 6 bases stayed unmatched. The CDR3 is CSVAQGTGGYEQYF. CDR3 nucleotides: TGCAGCGTTGCTCAAGGGACAGGGGGTTACGAGCAGTACTTC.

The CDR3 protein is CASSFGRGARDYGYTF. The CDR3 DNA is TGTGCCAGCAGCTTTGGTCGGGGGGCGAGAGACTATGGCTACACCTTC. The V gene is TRBV5-5, the J gene TRBJ1-2; TRBD1 might be the D (6 bases). Germline CDR1 reads SGHKS; CDR2 reads YYEKEE (reference sequence). V lost 2 bases to trimming and J lost 3 bases, with 17 bases between them. The CDR3 consists of 16 residues. The variable domain in full, with the rest retrieved from reference TRBV5-5 and TRBJ1-2, is DAGVTQSPTHLIKTRGQQVTLRCSPISGHKSVSWYQQVLGQGPQFIFQYYEKEERGRGNFPDRFSARQFPNYSSELNVNALLLGDSALYLCASSFGRGARDYGYTFGSGTRLTVV.